The rows below give T cell receptor beta chains drawn from one sample of a study of blood T cells in healthy people across ages. MiXCR, applied by TCRdb to the 5' RACE reads, yields one record per CDR3 protein. The table shows some 1.8 million distinct CDR3 sequences, with about 39% occurring only once. The source material was blood. These receptors came from a human donor in good health. Each CDR3 is given with its conserved first and last residue. The D gene is left open where the match is weak. Size is stated for part of the rows, as once, few or many counts, or as a class when the clone is expanded.

TRBJ1-1,TRBV6-5,NA,NA,TGTGCCAGCAGTTACTCGTTAGTAGGTGAAGCTTTCTTT,CASSYSLVGEAFF
TRBJ2-1,TRBV5-1,NA,few,TGCGCCAGCAGCTCGACCGACAGGCTAGGATGGGATGAGCAGTTCTTC,CASSSTDRLGWDEQFF
TRBJ2-3,TRBV20-1,TRBD2,few,TGCAGTGCTGGGAGGGGACTAGCGGGGGGGCCGGCAGATACGCAGTATTTT,CSAGRGLAGGPADTQYF
TRBJ1-1,TRBV29-1,TRBD1,NA,TGCAGCGTTGAGGGGACAGGTTGGGACACTGAAGCTTTCTTT,CSVEGTGWDTEAFF
TRBJ1-5,TRBV5-1,NA,few,TGCGCCAGCAGCTTGTGGGGAAGAGGTCAGCCCCAGCATTTT,CASSLWGRGQPQHF
TRBJ1-1,TRBV6-5,NA,few,TGTGCCAGCAGTTACTCGGTTGTCTCGAACACTGAAGCTTTCTTT,CASSYSVVSNTEAFF
TRBJ2-3,TRBV20-1,NA,NA,TGCAGTGCCGAGACAGGGGACTACACAGATACGCAGTATTTT,CSAETGDYTDTQYF
TRBJ1-5,TRBV4-1,TRBD1,NA,TGCGCCAGCAGCCAAGATTCCAGGGGGGCTCAGCCCCAGCATTTT,CASSQDSRGAQPQHF
TRBJ1-1,TRBV6-5,NA,NA,TGTGCCAGCGTAGCCGGCGGAAGACGGAAGAACACTGAAGCTTTCTTT,CASVAGGRRKNTEAFF
TRBJ1-2,TRBV29-1,NA,few,TGCAGCGTTTTCCAGCTACCGGGCCCTAACTATGGCTACACCTTC,CSVFQLPGPNYGYTF
TRBJ1-1,TRBV6-2/TRBV6-3,NA,NA,TGTGCCAGCAGTTACGTTGGGGTGGGGATGAAGGCTTTCTTT,CASSYVGVGMKAFF
TRBJ1-6,TRBV6-5,TRBD1,NA,TGTGCCAGCAGTTACGGGGACAGGATCTATAATTCACCCCTCCACTTT,CASSYGDRIYNSPLHF
TRBJ2-4,TRBV3-1,NA,few,TGTGCCAGCAGCCAATTTGCAGGGATCGGCCGCGGAGAAAACATTCAGTACTTC,CASSQFAGIGRGENIQYF
TRBJ2-1,TRBV10-3,NA,NA,TGTGCCATCAGTGAGACACTTCCCGGGCAGTACAATGAGCAGTTCTTC,CAISETLPGQYNEQFF
TRBJ1-2,TRBV12-3/TRBV12-4,TRBD1,NA,TGTGCCAGCGTCGAGACAGGGGGCGAGAATGCCTATGGCTACACCTTC,CASVETGGENAYGYTF
TRBJ2-5,TRBV7-9,NA,few,TGTGCCAGCAGCTTCACTTACACAACTAGTTATGAGACCCAGTACTTC,CASSFTYTTSYETQYF
TRBJ2-1,TRBV6-5,NA,few,TGTGCCAGCAGTTGGCTTCTGGGATCTGAGCAGTTCTTC,CASSWLLGSEQFF
TRBJ1-2,TRBV7-9,NA,many,TGTGCCAGCAGCTTAGCAGGGGGTGGCTACACCTTC,CASSLAGGGYTF
TRBJ1-4,TRBV27,TRBD1,few,TGTGCCAGCAGTCCCTTGGACAGGGGGAATGAAAAACTGTTTTTT,CASSPLDRGNEKLFF